A single sample is the source of the 5 T cell receptor beta chains below, sequenced in a study of T cells after yellow fever vaccination. TCRdb redid the calling of the 5' RACE reads with MiXCR, one entry per CDR3 protein. Here the sample spans over 300,000 distinct CDR3 sequences, around 3.6% being singletons. This specimen consisted of PBMCs, obtained on the day of the yellow fever booster vaccination. Receptors were obtained from a man aged 18 to 30 who received the YFV17D yellow fever vaccine.

This clonotype was seen a handful of times. V gene TRBV28 combines with J gene TRBJ2-2; 7 bases are shared with TRBD2. The CDR3 contains 14 residues. In germline, CDR1 is MDHEN, CDR2 SYDVKM. V lost 5 bases to trimming and J lost 4 bases; unmatched junction nucleotides: 4. CDR3 DNA: TGTGCCAGCAGTCTCGGGGAGGGCACCGGGGAGCTGTTTTTT. The encoded protein is CASSLGEGTGELFF.

This clonotype was seen at least ten times. This chain joins TRBV15 and TRBJ2-5, with D unclear. Germline V gene lookup returns CDR1 LNHNV and CDR2 YYDKDF (reference sequence). Trimming took 0 bases from V and 2 from J, leaving 10 bases between them. The CDR3 is 15 residues long. CDR3 DNA: TGTGCCACCAGCAGAGATCACTGGGGTCAAGAGACCCAGTACTTC. This codes for CATSRDHWGQETQYF.

The chain is built from TRBV15 and TRBJ2-2; D is unresolved. The V gene's germline CDR1 is LNHNV and CDR2 YYDKDF (reference sequence). This CDR3 contains 14 residues. V was shortened by 0 bases and J by 5 bases, with 7 bases between the two germline ends. CDR3 coding DNA: TGTGCCACCAGCAGAGATCAAGGGACCGGGGAGCTGTTTTTT. Residues: CATSRDQGTGELFF.

This clonotype was observed many times. V is TRBV4-1 and J is TRBJ2-7, with D perhaps assigned TRBD1 or TRBD2 (5 bases each). Germline V CDR1 and CDR2: MGHRA, YSYEKL. CDR3 size: 15 residues. The ends were cut back, 0 bases at V and 3 bases at J, with 12 bases in the middle. The CDR3 DNA reads TGCGCCAGCAGCCAAGAATGGGGGATGGGCTACGAGCAGTACTTC. Amino acids: CASSQEWGMGYEQYF.

This clonotype was detected a few times. The CDR3 nucleotides are TGCGCCAGCAGCCCCCGCGAGGGGTCCTATAATTCACCCCTCCACTTT. It translates to CASSPREGSYNSPLHF. J is TRBJ1-6 and V is TRBV5-1; a weak D match, TRBD1 (5 bases). Germline CDR1 and CDR2: SGHRS and YFSETQ. CDR3 size: 16 residues. With 4 bases removed from V and 1 base from J, the gap between germline ends came to 12 bases. Variable domain in full (rest from reference TRBV5-1 and TRBJ1-6): KAGVTQTPRYLIKTRGQQVTLSCSPISGHRSVSWYQQTPGQGLQFLFEYFSETQRNKGNFPGRFSGRQFSNSRSEMNVSTLELGDSALYLCASSPREGSYNSPLHFGNGTRLTVT.